These T cell receptor beta chains were read from a single sample in a study of cytomegalovirus exposure and HLA in healthy donors. Sequencing used immunoSEQ multiplex PCR; TCRdb keeps in-frame clones, though not all of them. The table lists 150,000 to 200,000 clones, approximately 80% of them singletons. Sequencing used PBMCs. The receptors shown here come from a male donor in good health and CMV-seronegative. Both conserved end residues are part of each CDR3. The order of the fields is V gene, clone size, J gene, D gene, CDR3 protein, CDR3 DNA. D genes are given only for firm matches. Only some rows state a clone size, as once, few, many or a class for expanded clones.

V gene: TRBV29-1
clone size: NA
J gene: TRBJ1-4
D gene: NA
CDR3 protein: CSVASGGHEKLFF
CDR3 DNA: TGCAGCGTTGCGAGCGGCGGGCATGAAAAACTGTTTTTT

V gene: TRBV19
clone size: NA
J gene: TRBJ1-2
D gene: TRBD1
CDR3 protein: CASTRDRDLGYTF
CDR3 DNA: TGTGCCAGTACCAGGGACAGGGATCTCGGCTACACCTTC

V gene: TRBV28
clone size: NA
J gene: TRBJ2-1
D gene: NA
CDR3 protein: CASSTLDSYNEQFF
CDR3 DNA: TGTGCCAGCAGTACCCTAGACAGCTACAATGAGCAGTTCTTC

V gene: TRBV9
clone size: NA
J gene: TRBJ1-1
D gene: NA
CDR3 protein: CASSPGPGALNTEAFF
CDR3 DNA: TGTGCCAGCAGCCCAGGGCCAGGGGCTTTAAACACTGAAGCTTTCTTT

V gene: TRBV7-9
clone size: NA
J gene: TRBJ2-7
D gene: NA
CDR3 protein: CASSSDQTGYEQYF
CDR3 DNA: TGTGCCAGCAGCTCGGACCAGACAGGCTACGAGCAGTACTTC

V gene: TRBV28
clone size: NA
J gene: TRBJ1-5
D gene: NA
CDR3 protein: CASSPHQGNSNQPQHF
CDR3 DNA: TGTGCCAGCAGTCCGCACCAGGGAAATAGCAATCAGCCCCAGCATTTT

V gene: TRBV18
clone size: NA
J gene: TRBJ2-7
D gene: NA
CDR3 protein: CASSRTAGEQYF
CDR3 DNA: TGTGCCAGCTCAAGGACAGCTGGCGAGCAGTACTTC

V gene: TRBV15
clone size: NA
J gene: TRBJ1-5
D gene: NA
CDR3 protein: CATSRDLYQPQHF
CDR3 DNA: TGTGCCACCAGCAGAGATCTGTATCAGCCCCAGCATTTT

V gene: TRBV6-1
clone size: NA
J gene: TRBJ1-1
D gene: NA
CDR3 protein: CASSPTLGGTEAFF
CDR3 DNA: TGTGCCAGCAGCCCAACCTTAGGGGGCACTGAAGCTTTCTTT

V gene: TRBV6-1
clone size: NA
J gene: TRBJ1-2
D gene: TRBD1
CDR3 protein: CASNPGQRNYGYTF
CDR3 DNA: TGTGCCAGCAACCCGGGACAGCGTAACTATGGCTACACCTTC

V gene: TRBV29-1
clone size: NA
J gene: TRBJ2-3
D gene: NA
CDR3 protein: CSVRGGELGSTDTQYF
CDR3 DNA: TGCAGCGTTCGAGGGGGAGAGCTCGGTAGCACAGATACGCAGTATTTT

V gene: TRBV5-1
clone size: NA
J gene: TRBJ1-1
D gene: NA
CDR3 protein: CASSLEGGRAPEAFF
CDR3 DNA: TGCGCCAGCAGCTTGGAGGGCGGCAGGGCCCCTGAAGCTTTCTTT

V gene: TRBV27
clone size: NA
J gene: TRBJ2-7
D gene: TRBD1
CDR3 protein: CASSFLGQSYEQYF
CDR3 DNA: TGTGCCAGCAGTTTTCTGGGACAGTCCTACGAGCAGTACTTC

V gene: TRBV5-1
clone size: NA
J gene: TRBJ2-3
D gene: NA
CDR3 protein: CASSLAGSTDTQYF
CDR3 DNA: TGCGCCAGCAGCTTGGCGGGAAGCACAGATACGCAGTATTTT

V gene: TRBV4-2
clone size: once
J gene: TRBJ2-6
D gene: TRBD1
CDR3 protein: CASSQDPWGQISGANVLTF
CDR3 DNA: TGTGCCAGCAGCCAAGATCCTTGGGGACAGATCTCTGGGGCCAACGTCCTGACTTTC

V gene: TRBV27
clone size: NA
J gene: TRBJ2-7
D gene: NA
CDR3 protein: CASSTSTAYEQYF
CDR3 DNA: TGTGCCAGCAGTACCTCGACAGCCTACGAGCAGTACTTC

V gene: TRBV4-1
clone size: NA
J gene: TRBJ2-2
D gene: NA
CDR3 protein: CASSRRDPWRGTGELFF
CDR3 DNA: TGCGCCAGCAGCCGCCGGGACCCTTGGCGGGGCACCGGGGAGCTGTTTTTT

V gene: TRBV27
clone size: NA
J gene: TRBJ1-1
D gene: NA
CDR3 protein: CASSFRENTEAFF
CDR3 DNA: TGTGCCAGCAGTTTTCGAGAGAACACTGAAGCTTTCTTT